This TCR beta chain was identified during a study of T cell responses to AZD1222 COVID-19 vaccine. Produced via immunoSEQ multiplex PCR; TCRdb's table is partial and in-frame only. This table holds 150,000 or so clones, less than 95% found once. The sample here was peripheral blood, taken on day 0 of AZD1222 vaccination. The TCR comes from an adult in good health.

CDR3 sequence (DNA): TGTGCCAGCAGCCAAGGACTGGGTACGGGCGAAGCTTTCTTT. As protein: CASSQGLGTGEAFF. This sequence joins TRBV3-1 (or the pseudogene TRBV3-2) and TRBJ1-1; no definite D call. Germline loops: CDR1 LGHDT, CDR2 YNNKEL (reference sequence). V was pared by 1 base and J by 8 bases, with 14 bases between. The CDR3 loop spans 14 amino acids.